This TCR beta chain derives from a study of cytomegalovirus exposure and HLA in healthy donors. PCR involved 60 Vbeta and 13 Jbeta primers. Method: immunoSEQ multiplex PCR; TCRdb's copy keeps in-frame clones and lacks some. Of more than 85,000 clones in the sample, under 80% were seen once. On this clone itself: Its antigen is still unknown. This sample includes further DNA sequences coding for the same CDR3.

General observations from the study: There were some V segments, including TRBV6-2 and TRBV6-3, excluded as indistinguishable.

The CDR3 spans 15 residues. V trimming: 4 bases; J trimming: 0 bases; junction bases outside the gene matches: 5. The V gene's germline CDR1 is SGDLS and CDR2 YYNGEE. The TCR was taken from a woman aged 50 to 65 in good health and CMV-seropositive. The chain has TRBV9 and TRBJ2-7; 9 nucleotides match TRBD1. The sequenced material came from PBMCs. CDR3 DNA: TGTGCCAGCAGCCCCGGACAGGGGAGCTCCTACGAGCAGTACTTC. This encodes CASSPGQGSSYEQYF.